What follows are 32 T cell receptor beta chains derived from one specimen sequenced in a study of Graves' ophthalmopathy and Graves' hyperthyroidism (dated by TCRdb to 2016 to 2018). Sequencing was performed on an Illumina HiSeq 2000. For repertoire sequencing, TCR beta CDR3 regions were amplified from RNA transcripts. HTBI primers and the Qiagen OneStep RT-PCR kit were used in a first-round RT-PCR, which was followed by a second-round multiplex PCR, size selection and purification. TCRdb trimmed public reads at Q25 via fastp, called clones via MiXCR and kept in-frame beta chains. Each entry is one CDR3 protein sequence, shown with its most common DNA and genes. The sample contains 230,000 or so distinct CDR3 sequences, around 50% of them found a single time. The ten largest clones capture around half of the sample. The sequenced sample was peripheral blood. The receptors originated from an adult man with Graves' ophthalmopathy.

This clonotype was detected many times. The CDR3 nucleotides read TGTGCCAGCGTGGACGGCCTAAACACCATATATTTT. Translated: CASVDGLNTIYF. The chain joins TRBV25-1 to TRBJ1-3; no firm D call. Germline CDR1 reads MGHDK; CDR2 reads SYGVNS. The CDR3 length is 12 residues. V lost 8 bases and J 6 bases, leaving 11 bases between the germline ends. The full variable domain, rest sourced from reference TRBV25-1 and TRBJ1-3, is EADIYQTPRYLVIGTGKKITLECSQTMGHDKMYWYQQDPGMELHLIHYSYGVNSTEKGDLSSESTVSRIRTEHFPLTLESARPSHTSQYLCASVDGLNTIYFGEGSWLTVV.

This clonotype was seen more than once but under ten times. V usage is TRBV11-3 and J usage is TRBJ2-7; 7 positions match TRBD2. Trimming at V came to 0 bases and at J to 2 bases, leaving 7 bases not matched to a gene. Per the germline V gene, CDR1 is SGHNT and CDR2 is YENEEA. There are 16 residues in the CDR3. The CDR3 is CASSLERDYQPYEQYF. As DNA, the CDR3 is TGTGCCAGCAGCTTAGAGCGGGACTACCAGCCCTACGAGCAGTACTTC.

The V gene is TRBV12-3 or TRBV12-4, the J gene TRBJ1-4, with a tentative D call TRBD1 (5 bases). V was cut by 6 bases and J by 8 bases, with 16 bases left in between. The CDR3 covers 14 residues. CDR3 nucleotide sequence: TGTGCCAGCAGCCTCCGGGACCGCGGAGAAAAACTGTTTTTT. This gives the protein CASSLRDRGEKLFF.

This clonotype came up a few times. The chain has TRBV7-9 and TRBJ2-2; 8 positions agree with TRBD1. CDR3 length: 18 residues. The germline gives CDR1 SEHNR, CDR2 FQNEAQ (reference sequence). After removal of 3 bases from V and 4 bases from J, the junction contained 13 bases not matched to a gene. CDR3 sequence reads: CASSFSGQGGFGTGELFF. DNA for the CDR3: TGTGCCAGCAGCTTCTCCGGACAGGGAGGTTTTGGCACCGGGGAGCTGTTTTTT.

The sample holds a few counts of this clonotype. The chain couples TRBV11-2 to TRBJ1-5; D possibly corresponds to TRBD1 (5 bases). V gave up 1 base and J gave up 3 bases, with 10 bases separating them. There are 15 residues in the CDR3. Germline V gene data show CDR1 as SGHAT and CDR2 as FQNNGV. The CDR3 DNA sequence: TGTGCCAGCAGCTTAGGGGGACTGAACAATCAGCCCCAGCATTTT. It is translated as CASSLGGLNNQPQHF.

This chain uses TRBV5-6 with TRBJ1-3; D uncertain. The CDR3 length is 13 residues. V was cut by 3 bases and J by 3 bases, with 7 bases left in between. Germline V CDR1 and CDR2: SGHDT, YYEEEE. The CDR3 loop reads CASSSYSGNTIYF. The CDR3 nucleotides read TGTGCCAGCAGCTCTTACAGTGGAAACACCATATATTTT.

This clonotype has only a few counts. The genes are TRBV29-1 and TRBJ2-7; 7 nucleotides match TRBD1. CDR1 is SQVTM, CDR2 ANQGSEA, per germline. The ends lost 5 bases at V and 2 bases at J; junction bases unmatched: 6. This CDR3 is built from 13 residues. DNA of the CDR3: TGCAGCGTTACAGGGGTCCTTACCTACGAGCAGTACTTC. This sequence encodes CSVTGVLTYEQYF.

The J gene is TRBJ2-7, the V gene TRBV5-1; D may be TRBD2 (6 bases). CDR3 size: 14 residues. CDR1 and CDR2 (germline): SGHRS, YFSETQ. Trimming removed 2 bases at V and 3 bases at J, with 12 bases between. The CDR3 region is CASSFGGWDYEQYF. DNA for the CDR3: TGCGCCAGCAGCTTTGGGGGGTGGGACTACGAGCAGTACTTC.

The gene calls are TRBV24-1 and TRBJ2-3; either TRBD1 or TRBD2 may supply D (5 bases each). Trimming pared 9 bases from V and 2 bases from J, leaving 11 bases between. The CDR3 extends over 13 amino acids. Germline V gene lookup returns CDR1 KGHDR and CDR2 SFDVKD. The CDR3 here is CATGGQYTDTQYF. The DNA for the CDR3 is TGTGCCACCGGAGGACAATACACAGATACGCAGTATTTT.

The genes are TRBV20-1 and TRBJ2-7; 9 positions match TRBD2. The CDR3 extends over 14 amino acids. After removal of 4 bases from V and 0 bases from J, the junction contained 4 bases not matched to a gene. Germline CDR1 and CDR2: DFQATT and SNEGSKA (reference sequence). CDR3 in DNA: TGCAGTGCTATTCAGCGGGAGGTCTCCTACGAGCAGTACTTC. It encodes CSAIQREVSYEQYF.

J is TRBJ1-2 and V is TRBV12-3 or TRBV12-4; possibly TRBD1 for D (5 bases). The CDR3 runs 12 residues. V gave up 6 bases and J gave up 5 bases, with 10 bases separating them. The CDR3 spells CASSQGEYGYTF. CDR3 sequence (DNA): TGTGCCAGCAGCCAAGGGGAATATGGCTACACCTTC.

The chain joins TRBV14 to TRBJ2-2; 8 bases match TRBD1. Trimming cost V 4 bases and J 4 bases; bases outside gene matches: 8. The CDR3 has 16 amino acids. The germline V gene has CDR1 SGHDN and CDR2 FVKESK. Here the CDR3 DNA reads TGTGCCAGCAGCCCCCAGGACAGGGCGCTCACCGGGGAGCTGTTTTTT. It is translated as CASSPQDRALTGELFF.

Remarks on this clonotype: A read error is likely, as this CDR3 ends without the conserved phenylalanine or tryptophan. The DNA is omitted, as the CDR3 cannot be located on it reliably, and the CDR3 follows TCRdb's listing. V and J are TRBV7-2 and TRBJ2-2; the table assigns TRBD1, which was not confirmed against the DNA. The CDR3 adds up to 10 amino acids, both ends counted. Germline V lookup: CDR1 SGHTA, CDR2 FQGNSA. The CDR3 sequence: CASSQGLGRT.

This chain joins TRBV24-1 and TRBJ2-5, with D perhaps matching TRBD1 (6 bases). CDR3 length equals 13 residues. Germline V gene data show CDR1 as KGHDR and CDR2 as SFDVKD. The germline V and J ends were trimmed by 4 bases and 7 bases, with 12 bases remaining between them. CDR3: CATSEGAHGTQYF. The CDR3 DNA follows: TGTGCCACCAGTGAGGGGGCGCACGGGACCCAGTACTTC.

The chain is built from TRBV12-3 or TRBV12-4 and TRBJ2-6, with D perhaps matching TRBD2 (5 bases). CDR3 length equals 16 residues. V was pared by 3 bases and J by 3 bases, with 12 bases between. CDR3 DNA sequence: TGTGCCAGCAGTTTCGAGTCTAGCTATGGGGCCAACGTCCTGACTTTC. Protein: CASSFESSYGANVLTF.

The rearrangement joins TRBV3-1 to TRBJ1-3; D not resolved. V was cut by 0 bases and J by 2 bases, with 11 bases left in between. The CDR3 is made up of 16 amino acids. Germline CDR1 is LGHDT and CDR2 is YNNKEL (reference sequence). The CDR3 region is CASSQDAGVAGNTIYF. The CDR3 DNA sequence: TGTGCCAGCAGCCAAGATGCCGGGGTCGCTGGAAACACCATATATTTT.

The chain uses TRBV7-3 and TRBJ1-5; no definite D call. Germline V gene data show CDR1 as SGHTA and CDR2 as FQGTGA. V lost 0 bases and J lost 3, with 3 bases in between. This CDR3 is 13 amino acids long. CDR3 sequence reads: CASSLTANQPQHF. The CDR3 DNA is TGTGCCAGCAGCTTAACCGCCAATCAGCCCCAGCATTTT.

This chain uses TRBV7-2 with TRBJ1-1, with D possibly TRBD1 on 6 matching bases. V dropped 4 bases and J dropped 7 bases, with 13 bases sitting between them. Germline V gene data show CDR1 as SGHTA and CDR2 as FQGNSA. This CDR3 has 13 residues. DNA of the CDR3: TGTGCCAGCAGCTCTAAGGGGGGCCTTGAAGCTTTCTTT. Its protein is CASSSKGGLEAFF. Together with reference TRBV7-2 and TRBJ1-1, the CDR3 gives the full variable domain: GAGVSQSPSNKVTEKGKDVELRCDPISGHTALYWYRQSLGQGLEFLIYFQGNSAPDKSGLPSDRFSAERTGGSVSTLTIQRTQQEDSAVYLCASSSKGGLEAFFGQGTRLTVV.

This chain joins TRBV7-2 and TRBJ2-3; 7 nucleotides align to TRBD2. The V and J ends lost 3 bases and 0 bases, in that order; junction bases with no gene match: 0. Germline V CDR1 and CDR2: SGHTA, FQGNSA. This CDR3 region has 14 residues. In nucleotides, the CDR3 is TGTGCCAGCAGCTTTAGCGGGAGCACAGATACGCAGTATTTT. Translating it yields CASSFSGSTDTQYF.

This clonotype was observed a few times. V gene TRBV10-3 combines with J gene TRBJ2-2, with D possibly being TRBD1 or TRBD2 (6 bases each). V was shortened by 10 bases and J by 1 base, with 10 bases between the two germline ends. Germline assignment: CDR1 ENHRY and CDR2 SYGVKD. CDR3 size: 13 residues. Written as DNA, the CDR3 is TGTGCCACCGGGGGCCAGAACACCGGGGAGCTGTTTTTT. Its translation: CATGGQNTGELFF.

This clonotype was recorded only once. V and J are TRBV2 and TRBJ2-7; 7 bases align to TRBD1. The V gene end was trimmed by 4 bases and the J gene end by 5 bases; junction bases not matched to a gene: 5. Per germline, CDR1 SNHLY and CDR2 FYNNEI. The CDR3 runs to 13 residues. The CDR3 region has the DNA TGTGCCAGCAGTGCGGACAGGCGGGACGAGCAGTACTTC. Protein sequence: CASSADRRDEQYF.

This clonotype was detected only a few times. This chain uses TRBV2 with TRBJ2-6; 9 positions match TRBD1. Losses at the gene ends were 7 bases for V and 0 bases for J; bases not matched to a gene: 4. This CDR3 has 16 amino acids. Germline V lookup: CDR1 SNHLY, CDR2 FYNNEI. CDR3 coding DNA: TGTGCCAGCAATCGACAGGGGGACTCTGGGGCCAACGTCCTGACTTTC. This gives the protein CASNRQGDSGANVLTF.

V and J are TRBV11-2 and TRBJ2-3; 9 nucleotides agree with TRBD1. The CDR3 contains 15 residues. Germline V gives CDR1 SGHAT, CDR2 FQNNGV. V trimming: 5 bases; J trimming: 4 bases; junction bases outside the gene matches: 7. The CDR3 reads CASSTYRGRADTQYF. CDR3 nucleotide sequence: TGTGCCAGCAGCACCTACAGGGGGCGGGCAGATACGCAGTATTTT.

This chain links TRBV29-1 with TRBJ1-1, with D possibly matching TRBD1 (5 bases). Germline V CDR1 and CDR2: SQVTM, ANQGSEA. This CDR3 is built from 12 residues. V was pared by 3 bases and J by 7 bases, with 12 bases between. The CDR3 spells CSVEGHRNEAFF. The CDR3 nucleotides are TGCAGCGTTGAGGGGCACAGAAATGAAGCTTTCTTT.

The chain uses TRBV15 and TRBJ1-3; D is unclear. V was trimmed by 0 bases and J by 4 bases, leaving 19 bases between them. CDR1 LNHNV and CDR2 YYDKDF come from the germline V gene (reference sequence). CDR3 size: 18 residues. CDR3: CATSRDLWASLGGNTIYF. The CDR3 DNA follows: TGTGCCACCAGCAGAGATCTCTGGGCTTCCCTCGGAGGAAACACCATATATTTT.

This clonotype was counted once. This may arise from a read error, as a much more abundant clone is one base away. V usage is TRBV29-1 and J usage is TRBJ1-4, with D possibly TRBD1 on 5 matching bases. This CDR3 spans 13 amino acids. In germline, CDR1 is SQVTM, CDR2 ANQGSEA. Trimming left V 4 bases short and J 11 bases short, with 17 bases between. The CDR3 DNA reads TGCAGCGTTGCTCCCAACGTGGGGGATAAACTGTTTTTT. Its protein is CSVAPNVGDKLFF.

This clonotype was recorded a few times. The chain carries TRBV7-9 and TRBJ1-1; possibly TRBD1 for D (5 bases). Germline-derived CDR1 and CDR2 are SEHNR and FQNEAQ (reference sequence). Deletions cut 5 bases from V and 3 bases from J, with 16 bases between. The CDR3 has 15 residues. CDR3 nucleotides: TGTGCCAGCAGCCCTAGCAGGGTCTTGGACACTGAAGCTTTCTTT. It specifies CASSPSRVLDTEAFF.

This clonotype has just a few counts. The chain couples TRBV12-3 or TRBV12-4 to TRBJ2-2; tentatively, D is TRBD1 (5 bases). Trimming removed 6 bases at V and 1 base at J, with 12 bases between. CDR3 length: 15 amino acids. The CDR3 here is CASSRTTGNTGELFF. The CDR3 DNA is TGTGCCAGCAGCCGTACCACAGGGAACACCGGGGAGCTGTTTTTT.

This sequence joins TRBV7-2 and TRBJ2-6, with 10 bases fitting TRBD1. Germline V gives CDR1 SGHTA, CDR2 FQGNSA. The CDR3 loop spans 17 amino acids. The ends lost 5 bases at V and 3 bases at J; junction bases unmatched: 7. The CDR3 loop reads CASSPLTGGGGANVLTF. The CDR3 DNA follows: TGTGCCAGCAGCCCGTTGACAGGGGGCGGTGGGGCCAACGTCCTGACTTTC.

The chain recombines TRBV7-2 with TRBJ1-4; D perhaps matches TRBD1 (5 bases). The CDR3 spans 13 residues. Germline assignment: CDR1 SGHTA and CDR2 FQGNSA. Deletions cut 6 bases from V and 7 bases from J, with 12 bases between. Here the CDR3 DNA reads TGTGCCAGCAGTTCTTCCAGGGCTGAAAAACTGTTTTTT. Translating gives CASSSSRAEKLFF. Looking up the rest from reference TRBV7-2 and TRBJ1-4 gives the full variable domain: GAGVSQSPSNKVTEKGKDVELRCDPISGHTALYWYRQSLGQGLEFLIYFQGNSAPDKSGLPSDRFSAERTGGSVSTLTIQRTQQEDSAVYLCASSSSRAEKLFFGSGTQLSVL.

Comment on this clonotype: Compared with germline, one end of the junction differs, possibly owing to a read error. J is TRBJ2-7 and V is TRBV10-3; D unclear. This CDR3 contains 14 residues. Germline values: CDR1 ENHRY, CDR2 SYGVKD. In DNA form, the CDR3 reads TGTGCCAGCAGTTACGGTGCCAGGTCCTACGAGCAGTACTTC. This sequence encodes CASSYGARSYEQYF.

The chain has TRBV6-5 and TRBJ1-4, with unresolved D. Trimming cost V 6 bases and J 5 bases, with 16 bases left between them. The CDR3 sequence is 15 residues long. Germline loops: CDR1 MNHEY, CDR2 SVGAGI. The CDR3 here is CASSPVVHYNEKLFF. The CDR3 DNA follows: TGTGCCAGCAGCCCAGTGGTACACTACAATGAAAAACTGTTTTTT.